This T cell receptor (beta chain) was recovered during a study of blood T cell repertoires in COVID-19. Looking at the study overall: From the United States, Italy and Spain came samples of acute and convalescent COVID-19. The cDNA or gDNA used as material had been derived from T cells, B-cell-depleted T cells, or PBMCs.

This clone came up once. Authors' processing steps: Estimation of nucleated cell counts relied on the amplification of reference gene primers. Generated by immunoSEQ multiplex PCR, the TCRdb table keeps only in-frame clones and is missing some. That table gives V, J and clone size, and the DNA gave D and trimming. This table holds 200,000 to 250,000 clones, around 81% found once. The germline V gene has CDR1 LGHDT and CDR2 YNNKEL (reference sequence). This CDR3 has 13 amino acids. V was clipped by 3 bases and J by 1 base, with 7 bases between them. Sequencing used peripheral blood. This receptor was obtained from a human donor in a cohort sampled during active COVID-19. The rearrangement links TRBV3-1 (or the pseudogene TRBV3-2) to TRBJ2-7, with a tentative D call TRBD1 (6 bases). CDR3 nucleotides: TGTGCCAGCAGCCAGGACAGATCCTACGAGCAGTACTTC. This sequence encodes CASSQDRSYEQYF.